This T cell receptor (beta chain) came from a study of cytomegalovirus exposure and HLA in healthy donors. Overall study findings and caveats: Researchers counted roughly 160 TCR beta chains as cytomegalovirus-associated. TRBV6-2, TRBV6-3 and other indistinguishable V segments were excluded.

This CDR3 contains 13 residues. V gave up 4 bases and J gave up 2 bases, with 8 bases separating them. In germline, CDR1 is SGHTA, CDR2 FQGTGA. It was with 60 Vbeta and 13 Jbeta primers that the PCR ran. Assay used: immunoSEQ multiplex PCR; TCRdb lists only in-frame clones, some missing. The sample yields about 150,000 clones, 70% to 80% seen once. Worth noting for this clone: Its antigen is unidentified.

The chain uses TRBV7-3 and TRBJ2-5; a possible D gene is TRBD2 (6 bases). The sequenced sample consisted of PBMCs. This TCR was sampled from a man aged 35-49 years in good health and CMV-seropositive. The CDR3 region has the DNA TGTGCCAGCAGCTCGGGACTGCAAGAGACCCAGTACTTC. Its translation is CASSSGLQETQYF.